The clone carrying this T cell receptor (beta chain) was picked up many times. This specimen comes from a study of breast tumors, draining lymph nodes, adjacent tissues. This CDR3 has 15 residues. Germline CDR1 and CDR2: SGHNT and YENEEA. V was pared by 1 base and J by 5 bases, with 8 bases of the junction left unmatched. TCRdb reprocessed the multiplex PCR reads via MiXCR and lists one record per CDR3 protein. The sample has under 80,000 distinct CDR3 sequences; roughly two fifths are singletons. Sequencing input: breast tumor tissue. The chain couples TRBV11-3 to TRBJ2-7; 7 bases map to TRBD1. The TCR sequence derives from a female donor with breast cancer. Some clones in this sample may be carry-over from other donors' samples. In DNA, the CDR3 is TGTGCCAGCAGCTTAGGATTCGACAGGGCACACGAGCAGTACTTC. As protein: CASSLGFDRAHEQYF.